Presented here are 3 T cell receptor beta chains from one specimen sequenced in a study of control samples from healthy donors and cancer patients. Measured with immunoSEQ multiplex PCR; TCRdb has only the in-frame clones, and not every one. The sample has about 79,000 clones; 93% are singletons. The sample comprised PBMCs. The receptors originated from a woman aged 35 to 49 with lung cancer.

The V gene is TRBV30, the J gene TRBJ1-2; 9 bases map to TRBD1. The trim removed 5 bases at V and 3 bases at J, leaving 7 bases unmatched. Per germline, CDR1 GTSNPN and CDR2 SVGIG (reference sequence). The CDR3 length is 14 residues. The CDR3 bases are TGTGCCTGGGCCGGACAGGGGTCGCACTATGGCTACACCTTC. Translated: CAWAGQGSHYGYTF.

The J gene is TRBJ1-2, the V gene TRBV5-4, with 9 bases aligning to TRBD1. CDR1 is SGHNT and CDR2 is YYREEE in the germline V gene (reference sequence). This CDR3 has 17 residues. With V trimmed by 5 bases and J by 1 base, 12 bases remained unmatched. CDR3 DNA: TGTGCCAGCAGTTCAGTATTTGGGACAGGGTTTAACTATGGCTACACCTTC. This sequence encodes CASSSVFGTGFNYGYTF.

This chain joins TRBV7-2 and TRBJ1-1; TRBD1 is a possible D gene (6 bases). V was cut by 3 bases and J by 3 bases, with 11 bases left in between. The CDR3 consists of 14 residues. Looked up from germline, CDR1 is SGHTA and CDR2 is FQGNSA. CDR3 sequence: CASSFNREYTEAFF. As DNA, the CDR3 is TGTGCCAGCAGCTTTAACAGGGAGTACACTGAAGCTTTCTTT.